Presented here are 18 T cell receptor beta chains from one specimen sequenced in a study of T cells in Graves' hyperthyroidism and ophthalmopathy. RNA transcripts were the template for amplifying TCR beta CDR3 regions. HTBI primers were employed in a first-round RT-PCR of the TCR CDR3. TCRdb recomputed calls from the multiplex PCR reads with MiXCR, one row per CDR3 protein. Altogether around 690,000 distinct CDR3 sequences are present, roughly 20% being singletons, with the ten largest covering around a third. The sequencing input was blood. The receptors were gathered from a man aged 25-45 years with Graves' ophthalmopathy.

Concerning this clonotype: One end of the junction varies from germline; a read error may be responsible. V gene TRBV5-1 combines with J gene TRBJ2-7; D possibly uses TRBD1 or TRBD2 (5 bases each). The germline CDR1 and CDR2 sequences are SGHRS and YFSETQ. This CDR3 has 13 amino acids. CDR3 DNA sequence: TGCGCCAGCAGCTTTGAGGGGTCCTACAAGCAGTACTTC. This translates into CASSFEGSYKQYF.

This clonotype was detected a few times. This chain connects TRBV20-1 to TRBJ1-2; TRBD1 matches 10 bases. Trimming cost V 0 bases and J 4 bases; bases outside gene matches: 8. The V gene's germline CDR1 is DFQATT and CDR2 SNEGSKA (reference sequence). The CDR3 has 16 amino acids. In DNA, the CDR3 is TGCAGTGCTAGAGACGCCGGGACAGGGGACCTCTATGGCTACACCTTC. Protein: CSARDAGTGDLYGYTF.

This clonotype occurred many times. The rearrangement links TRBV27 to TRBJ1-2; TRBD1 matches at 12 bases. This CDR3 comprises 16 residues. V shed 0 bases and J 4 bases; nucleotides not matched to a gene: 3. Germline CDR1 and CDR2: MNHEY and SMNVEV (reference sequence). CDR3 region: CASSLSGQGAAYGYTF. The CDR3 DNA reads TGTGCCAGCAGTTTATCGGGACAGGGGGCTGCCTATGGCTACACCTTC.

The chain joins TRBV6-5 to TRBJ1-1; 8 nucleotides agree with TRBD1. The CDR3 covers 17 residues. Germline V gene data show CDR1 as MNHEY and CDR2 as SVGAGI. J gave up 3 bases and V 2 bases, and 11 bases lay outside the gene matches. As DNA, the CDR3 is TGTGCCAGCAGTTACACAGCCGACAGGGGCGGTCACACTGAAGCTTTCTTT. Its translation is CASSYTADRGGHTEAFF.

The chain has TRBV4-2 and TRBJ2-1; D not resolved. Germline values: CDR1 LGHNA, CDR2 YNFKEQ. The CDR3 has 16 amino acids. V lost 0 bases and J 0 bases, leaving 9 bases between the germline ends. This CDR3 is CASSQDRGSSYNEQFF. The CDR3 coding sequence is TGTGCCAGCAGCCAAGATCGCGGCAGCTCCTACAATGAGCAGTTCTTC.

This clonotype was counted between two and nine times. The V and J genes are TRBV28 and TRBJ2-1; 8 bases are shared with TRBD1. The length of the CDR3 is 14 residues. CDR1 is MDHEN, CDR2 SYDVKM, per germline. V shed 7 bases, J shed 6 bases, and the junction held 8 bases outside the gene matches. CDR3 DNA sequence: TGTGCCAGCATCGGACCCGGGACAGGCAATGAGCAGTTCTTC. Amino acid sequence: CASIGPGTGNEQFF.

There are a few counts of this clonotype. The chain is built from TRBV6-6 and TRBJ2-5, with TRBD1 identical over 7 bases. From germline, CDR1 is MNHNY and CDR2 SVGAGI (reference sequence). The CDR3 is made up of 13 amino acids. V was clipped by 2 bases and J by 5 bases; unmatched bases: 2. Written as DNA, the CDR3 is TGTGCCAGCAGTTACAGGGGGCCTGAGACCCAGTACTTC. Amino acid sequence: CASSYRGPETQYF.

This clonotype was counted at least ten times. This chain links TRBV13 with TRBJ2-2; TRBD2 aligns across 11 bases. The CDR3 has 15 residues. J gave up 5 bases and V 4 bases, and 3 bases lay outside the gene matches. CDR1 PRHDT and CDR2 FYEKMQ come from the germline V gene (reference sequence). CDR3 in DNA: TGTGCCAGCAGCTCGGGACTAGCGGCAACCGGGGAGCTGTTTTTT. It translates to CASSSGLAATGELFF.

There are many counts of this clonotype. The chain couples TRBV12-3 or TRBV12-4 to TRBJ2-1, with 15 nucleotides matching TRBD2. There are 14 residues in the CDR3. Trimming removed 6 bases from V and 14 bases from J; junction bases left unmatched: 8. As DNA, the CDR3 is TGTGCCAGCAGGCCCGGGACTAGCGGGAGGACGGAGTTCTTC. Protein sequence: CASRPGTSGRTEFF.

This clonotype was seen ten or more times. This chain joins TRBV3-1 and TRBJ2-7, with 8 bases lining up with TRBD2. The CDR3 covers 15 residues. J was trimmed by 6 bases and V by 5 bases; bases with no gene match: 12. Germline loops: CDR1 LGHDT, CDR2 YNNKEL (reference sequence). The CDR3 sequence: CASSSTTSAQGEQYF. The CDR3 region has the DNA TGTGCCAGCAGCTCCACGACTAGCGCGCAGGGCGAGCAGTACTTC.

V usage is TRBV29-1 and J usage is TRBJ1-1, with 10 positions matching TRBD1. Germline CDR1 is SQVTM and CDR2 is ANQGSEA. The V gene end was trimmed by 4 bases and the J gene end by 6 bases; junction bases not matched to a gene: 2. The CDR3 totals 12 residues. The CDR3 loop reads CSVGQGASEAFF. CDR3 DNA sequence: TGCAGCGTTGGACAGGGGGCATCTGAAGCTTTCTTT.

This sequence joins TRBV9 and TRBJ2-2; either TRBD1 or TRBD2 may fit D (5 bases each). V was clipped by 0 bases and J by 5 bases, with 11 bases between them. Germline V gene lookup returns CDR1 SGDLS and CDR2 YYNGEE. This CDR3 has 15 residues. The CDR3 DNA reads TGTGCCAGCAGCGTAGATGGGACGCCTACCGGGGAGCTGTTTTTT. Protein: CASSVDGTPTGELFF.

The sample holds a few counts of this clonotype. The rearrangement links TRBV5-1 to TRBJ2-2, with TRBD1 identical over 7 bases. V gave up 0 bases and J gave up 5 bases; unmatched junction bases: 4. CDR3 size: 15 residues. Germline V gives CDR1 SGHRS, CDR2 YFSETQ. CDR3 sequence (DNA): TGCGCCAGCAGCTTGGGAGAGGGGGCGACCGGGGAGCTGTTTTTT. Amino acids: CASSLGEGATGELFF.

This clonotype was picked up a small number of times. The chain combines TRBV27 with TRBJ2-1, with 8 positions matching TRBD1. The CDR3 spans 13 residues. CDR1 is MNHEY and CDR2 is SMNVEV in the germline V gene (reference sequence). V lost 5 bases and J lost 8; bases outside the gene matches: 5. The CDR3 region has the DNA TGTGCCAGCAGTCCCCTGACAGGGGATGAGCAGTTCTTC. Amino acid sequence: CASSPLTGDEQFF.

The chain combines TRBV30 with TRBJ2-7; 8 bases are shared with TRBD2. Per germline, CDR1 GTSNPN and CDR2 SVGIG (reference sequence). The length of the CDR3 is 15 residues. The V segment lost 3 bases and the J segment 2 bases; nucleotides outside the gene matches: 9. The CDR3 reads CAWSPRGSGTYEQYF. The DNA for the CDR3 is TGTGCCTGGAGCCCAAGGGGTAGCGGGACCTACGAGCAGTACTTC.

This clonotype occurred a few times. In DNA form, the CDR3 reads TGTGCCAGCTCACCGGCCGGGACAGGGCCCCAAGAGACCCAGTACTTC. Its translation is CASSPAGTGPQETQYF. The chain has TRBV18 and TRBJ2-5; 9 bases agree with TRBD1. The junction had 6 bases not matched to a gene; V was cut back by 3 bases and J by 1 base. Germline CDR1 is KGHSH and CDR2 is LQKENI. The CDR3 runs to 16 residues.

Turning to this clonotype: At one end, the junction sequence differs from germline, possibly due to a read error. V gene TRBV30 combines with J gene TRBJ2-1; D not certain. Germline V lookup: CDR1 GTSNPN, CDR2 SVGIG (reference sequence). This CDR3 region has 12 residues. This CDR3 reads CTWTSINNEQFF. The CDR3 bases are TGTACCTGGACCTCAATAAACAATGAGCAGTTCTTC.

The chain joins TRBV6-2 or TRBV6-3 to TRBJ1-4; TRBD1 agrees at 9 bases. V dropped 5 bases and J dropped 8; count of bases not matched to a gene: 9. Per the germline V gene, CDR1 is MNHEY and CDR2 is SVGEGT. The CDR3 consists of 15 residues. The CDR3 coding sequence is TGTGCCAGCAGTGGACCGGGACAGGGTCACGAAAAACTGTTTTTT. Protein product: CASSGPGQGHEKLFF.